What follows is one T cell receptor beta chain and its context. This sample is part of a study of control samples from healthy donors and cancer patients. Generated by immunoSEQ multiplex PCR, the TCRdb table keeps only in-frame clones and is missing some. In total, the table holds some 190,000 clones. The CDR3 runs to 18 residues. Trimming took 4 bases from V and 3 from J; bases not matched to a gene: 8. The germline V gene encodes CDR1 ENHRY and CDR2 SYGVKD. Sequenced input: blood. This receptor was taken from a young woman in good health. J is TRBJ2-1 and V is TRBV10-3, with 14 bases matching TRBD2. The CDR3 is CAISVKGLAGDDYNEQFF. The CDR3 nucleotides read TGTGCCATCAGTGTCAAGGGACTAGCGGGGGACGACTACAATGAGCAGTTCTTC.